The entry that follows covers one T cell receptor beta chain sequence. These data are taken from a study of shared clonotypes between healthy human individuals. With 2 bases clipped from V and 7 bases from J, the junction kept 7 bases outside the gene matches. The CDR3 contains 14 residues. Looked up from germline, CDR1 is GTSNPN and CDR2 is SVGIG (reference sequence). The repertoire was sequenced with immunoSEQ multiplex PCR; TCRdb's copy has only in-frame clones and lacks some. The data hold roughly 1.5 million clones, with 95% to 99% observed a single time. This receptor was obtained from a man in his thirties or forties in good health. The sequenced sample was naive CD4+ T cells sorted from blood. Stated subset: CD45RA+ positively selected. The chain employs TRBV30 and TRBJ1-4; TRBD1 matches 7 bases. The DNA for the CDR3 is TGTGCCTGGAGTAGGACAGGCTTCGGTGAAAAACTGTTTTTT. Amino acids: CAWSRTGFGEKLFF.